Sequencing of this T cell receptor (beta chain) was carried out in a study of siplizumab effects on memory and regulatory T cells. Cells from the mixed lymphocyte reaction were cocultured for 5 to 6 days at 37°C. With respect to this clone: Its antigen is unknown.

Data came from immunoSEQ multiplex PCR; TCRdb stores just in-frame clones and leaves some out. The sample lists about 14,000 clones; around 49% were seen once. The sample taken for sequencing was CFSE-low (dividing) CD4+ T cells sorted from an allogeneic mixed lymphocyte reaction. This receptor was obtained from a human donor in good health; the cells came from an allogeneic mixed lymphocyte reaction.

In DNA, the CDR3 is TGTGCCAGTAGCCGACCCCCCTACGAGCAGTACTTC. It is translated as CASSRPPYEQYF. This chain uses TRBV19 with TRBJ2-7, with D uncertain. CDR1 and CDR2 from the germline V gene are LNHDA and SQIVND (reference sequence). V was clipped by 6 bases and J by 2 bases, with 8 bases between them. The CDR3 has 12 amino acids.